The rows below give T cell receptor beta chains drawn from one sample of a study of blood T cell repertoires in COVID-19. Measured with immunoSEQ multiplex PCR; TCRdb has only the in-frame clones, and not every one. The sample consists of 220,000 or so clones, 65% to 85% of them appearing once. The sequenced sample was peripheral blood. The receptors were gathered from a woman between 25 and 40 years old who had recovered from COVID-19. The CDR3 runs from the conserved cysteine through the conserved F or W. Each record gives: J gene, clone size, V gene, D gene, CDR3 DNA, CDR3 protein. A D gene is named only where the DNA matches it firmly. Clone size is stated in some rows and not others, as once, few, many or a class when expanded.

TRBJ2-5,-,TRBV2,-,TGTGCCAGTACTGAGTACCAAGAGACCCAGTACTTC,CASTEYQETQYF
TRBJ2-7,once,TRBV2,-,TGTGCCAGCAGGGGGACTCCCTTGGGCGAGCAGTACTTC,CASRGTPLGEQYF
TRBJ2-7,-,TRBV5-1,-,TGCGCCAGCAGCTTGGACGGGAACCCCTACGAGCAGTACTTC,CASSLDGNPYEQYF
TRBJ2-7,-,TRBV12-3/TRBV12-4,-,TGTGCCAGCAGTTTTATGAGCTCCTACGAGCAGTACTTC,CASSFMSSYEQYF
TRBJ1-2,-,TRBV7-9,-,TGTGCCAGCAGCGCCCAGTTTTATGGCTACACCTTC,CASSAQFYGYTF
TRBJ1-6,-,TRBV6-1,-,TGTGCCAGCAGTGAAGCGGGGCCCACCAAATCACCCCTCCACTTT,CASSEAGPTKSPLHF
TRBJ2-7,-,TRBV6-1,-,TGTGCCAGCAGTGAAGTCAGCTCCTACGAGCAGTACTTC,CASSEVSSYEQYF
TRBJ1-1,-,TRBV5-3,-,TGTGCCAGAAGCCGTTGTCGCTGGGCGCGAACTGAAGCTTTCTTT,CARSRCRWARTEAFF
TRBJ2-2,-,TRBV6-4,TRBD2,TGTGCCAGCAGTCGACTAGCGGGCAACACCGGGGAGCTGTTTTTT,CASSRLAGNTGELFF
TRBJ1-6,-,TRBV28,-,TGTGCCAGCAGTCTCTCGGGTAATTCACCCCTCCACTTT,CASSLSGNSPLHF
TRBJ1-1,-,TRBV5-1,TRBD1,TGCGCCAGCAGTTTGGGCCCCGGGACAGGGGGCGTCTCTGAAGCTTTCTTT,CASSLGPGTGGVSEAFF
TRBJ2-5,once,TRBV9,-,TGTGCCAGCAGCCCCTATCTGGGCTATACGGAGACCCAGTACTTC,CASSPYLGYTETQYF
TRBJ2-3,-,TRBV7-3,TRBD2,TGTGCCAGCAGCCCCGGGACTAGCGGAACCACAGATACGCAGTATTTT,CASSPGTSGTTDTQYF
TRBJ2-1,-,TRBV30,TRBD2,TGTGCCTGGAGTGTATTATTTTCGCCTAGCGGGAGGAGGGGTAGCCGCTCCTACAATGAGCAGTTCTTC,CAWSVLFSPSGRRGSRSYNEQFF
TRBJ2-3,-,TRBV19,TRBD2,TGTGCCAGTAGTCCCAGCGGGATTCGCACAGATACGCAGTATTTT,CASSPSGIRTDTQYF
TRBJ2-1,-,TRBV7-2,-,TGTGCCAGCAGCTCGCCGACAGTCCTTACCTACAATGAGCAGTTCTTC,CASSSPTVLTYNEQFF
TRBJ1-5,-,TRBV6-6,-,TGTGCCAGCAGACATAACCGACAGGATCAGCCCCAGCATTTT,CASRHNRQDQPQHF
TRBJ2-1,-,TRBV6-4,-,TGTGCCAGCAGTGACCCCCCAGGGAACCATGAGCAGTTCTTC,CASSDPPGNHEQFF
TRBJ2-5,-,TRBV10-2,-,TGCGCCAGCAGTTGGACATCCCAAGAGACCCAGTACTTC,CASSWTSQETQYF
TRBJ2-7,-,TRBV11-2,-,TGTGCCAGCAGCGTGAGGGCCTGGCCGTACGAGCAGTACTTC,CASSVRAWPYEQYF
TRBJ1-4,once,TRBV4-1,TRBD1,TGCGCCAGCAGCCATAGCCTCCGGGACAGGGATAATGAAAAACTGTTTTTT,CASSHSLRDRDNEKLFF
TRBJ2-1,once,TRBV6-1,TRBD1,TGTGCCAGCAGTGCCGACAGGGGGATGGGGTCCTACAATGAGCAGTTCTTC,CASSADRGMGSYNEQFF
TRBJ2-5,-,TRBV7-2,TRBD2,TGTGCCAGCAGCCAGCCCCAAACAACGGGACTAGCGAAAGAGACCCAGTACTTC,CASSQPQTTGLAKETQYF
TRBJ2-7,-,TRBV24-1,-,TGTGCCACCAGTGACCCTCGGGACGAGCAGTACTTC,CATSDPRDEQYF
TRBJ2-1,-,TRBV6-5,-,TGTGCCAGCAGTTCCTACTCCTACAATGAGCAGTTCTTC,CASSSYSYNEQFF
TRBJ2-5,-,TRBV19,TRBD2,TGTGCCAGTGGACCGAGCGGGGGGGGAGAGACCCAGTACTTC,CASGPSGGGETQYF